One and the same sample provided the 2 T cell receptor beta chains below, sequenced in a study of CD8 T cells in Susac syndrome. The RNA, 0.5 to 1 ug, was put through reverse transcription using random hexamers. TCRdb re-called the immunoSEQ multiplex PCR reads through MiXCR, storing one row per CDR3 protein. In the table there are approximately 100,000 distinct CDR3 sequences, around 90% of which are singletons. Source material: CD8+ T cells from PBMCs. The receptors here all came from a human donor in good health.

The V and J genes are TRBV5-1 and TRBJ2-2; no definite D call. The CDR3 loop spans 15 amino acids. With 6 bases removed from V and 5 bases from J, the gap between germline ends came to 17 bases. Germline CDR1 is SGHRS and CDR2 is YFSETQ. CDR3 sequence: CASIKFVGGTGELFF. CDR3 DNA sequence: TGCGCCAGCATCAAATTTGTGGGCGGAACCGGGGAGCTGTTTTTT.

V usage is TRBV5-6 and J usage is TRBJ2-2; D is unclear. The CDR3 loop spans 15 amino acids. The V end was cut by 4 bases, the J end by 1 base, with 11 bases between. The germline gives CDR1 SGHDT, CDR2 YYEEEE. The CDR3 nucleotides are TGTGCCAGCAGCGGGGTGAGGCAGAACACCGGGGAGCTGTTTTTT. This gives the protein CASSGVRQNTGELFF.